These 22 T cell receptor beta chains share one sample of origin, sequenced in a study of blood T cell repertoires in COVID-19. TCRdb keeps only in-frame clones here, not all; method: immunoSEQ multiplex PCR. The table shows around 210,000 clones, with roughly four fifths occurring only once. The sample was peripheral blood. These receptors were obtained from an elderly woman with COVID-19, enrolled during active disease.

CDR3 in DNA: TGTGCCAGCAGTGAAGGGGGCGGGAGGTCGGAGACCCAGTACTTC. It codes for CASSEGGGRSETQYF. The chain is built from TRBV6-1 and TRBJ2-5; 8 bases match TRBD2. Germline V gene lookup returns CDR1 MNHNS and CDR2 SASEGT. J lost 5 bases, V lost 1 base, and 6 bases had no gene match. There are 15 residues in the CDR3.

The chain has TRBV2 and TRBJ2-6, with 7 bases matching TRBD1. V lost 6 bases, J lost 5 bases, and 4 bases stayed unmatched. This CDR3 contains 14 residues. Germline values: CDR1 SNHLY, CDR2 FYNNEI. CDR3 sequence: CASSPQGRANVLTF. The DNA for the CDR3 is TGTGCCAGCAGCCCACAGGGGCGGGCCAACGTCCTGACTTTC.

The J gene is TRBJ2-2, the V gene TRBV28; 12 nucleotides line up with TRBD1. CDR3 length equals 15 residues. CDR1 and CDR2 (germline): MDHEN, SYDVKM. J lost 6 bases, V lost 8 bases, and 7 bases had no gene match. CDR3 nucleotide sequence: TGTGCCAGCCGGACCGGGACAGGGGGCCCCGGGGAGCTGTTTTTT. Translation: CASRTGTGGPGELFF.

The rearrangement links TRBV29-1 to TRBJ2-2; a possible D gene is TRBD2 (5 bases). Trimming took off 7 bases at V and 4 bases at J, with 10 bases between the two ends. The germline gives CDR1 SQVTM, CDR2 ANQGSEA. CDR3 length equals 12 residues. For the CDR3, the DNA is TGCAGCGCTGCCGGGGTCACCGGGGAGCTGTTTTTT. Protein sequence: CSAAGVTGELFF.

The gene calls are TRBV19 and TRBJ1-5, with D possibly being TRBD1 (6 bases). Germline V gene sequence: CDR1 LNHDA, CDR2 SQIVND (reference sequence). The CDR3 spans 17 residues. V was cut by 7 bases and J by 2 bases, with 21 bases left in between. The CDR3 DNA sequence: TGTGCCAGTAAAGCGGGAGGACAGAGCTCTGGCAATCAGCCCCAGCATTTT. Encoded protein: CASKAGGQSSGNQPQHF. The full variable domain, rest sourced from reference TRBV19 and TRBJ1-5, is DGGITQSPKYLFRKEGQNVTLSCEQNLNHDAMYWYRQDPGQGLRLIYYSQIVNDFQKGDIAEGYSVSREKKESFPLTVTSAQKNPTAFYLCASKAGGQSSGNQPQHFGDGTRLSIL.

About this clone: Other DNA sequences in the sample encode the same CDR3. The V call is TRBV6-5, the J call TRBJ1-2, with 9 bases identical to TRBD1. Per the germline V gene, CDR1 is MNHEY and CDR2 is SVGAGI. J lost 8 bases, V lost 1 base, and 5 bases had no gene match. The CDR3 runs to 14 residues. CDR3 sequence: CASSYLQGAGGYTF. The CDR3 bases are TGTGCCAGCAGTTACTTACAGGGGGCTGGGGGCTACACCTTC.

This chain joins TRBV29-1 and TRBJ1-1; tentative D call: TRBD1 (6 bases). The V end lost 6 bases, the J end lost 2 bases, and 13 bases lay between the germline ends. This CDR3 has 13 residues. Germline loops: CDR1 SQVTM, CDR2 ANQGSEA. The CDR3 DNA reads TGCAGCGTCCACAGGGTCTTTAACACTGAAGCTTTCTTT. Its protein product is CSVHRVFNTEAFF.

The chain has TRBV2 and TRBJ1-1; 7 bases line up with TRBD1. The junction had 10 bases not matched to a gene; V was cut back by 5 bases and J by 1 base. This CDR3 spans 16 amino acids. Germline assignment: CDR1 SNHLY and CDR2 FYNNEI. The CDR3 reads CASSLTGVSGNTEAFF. The DNA of the CDR3 is TGTGCCAGCAGTTTAACAGGGGTGAGTGGGAACACTGAAGCTTTCTTT.

The chain has TRBV11-1 and TRBJ2-5; D gene uncertain. Trimming took 1 base from V and 5 from J, leaving 8 bases between them. The CDR3 loop spans 13 amino acids. Germline loops: CDR1 SGHAT, CDR2 FQDESV (reference sequence). The CDR3 nucleotides are TGTGCCAGCAGCTTAGATCAGAGGGAGACCCAGTACTTC. Amino acid sequence: CASSLDQRETQYF.

This chain uses TRBV5-5 with TRBJ2-2; 10 nucleotides align to TRBD2. This CDR3 is 14 amino acids long. Germline V lookup: CDR1 SGHKS, CDR2 YYEKEE (reference sequence). Trimming removed 5 bases from V and 5 bases from J; junction bases left unmatched: 3. CDR3 nucleotides: TGTGCCAGCAGTCTAGCGGGAGTGACCGGGGAGCTGTTTTTT. Protein sequence: CASSLAGVTGELFF.

The genes are TRBV5-8 and TRBJ2-5, with 7 bases that match TRBD1. Germline assignment: CDR1 SGHTS and CDR2 YDEGEE. Losses at the gene ends were 1 base for V and 5 bases for J; bases not matched to a gene: 5. The CDR3 is made up of 14 amino acids. The CDR3 nucleotides read TGTGCCAGCAGCTTGTGGGACAGAAGGGAGACCCAGTACTTC. Translated: CASSLWDRRETQYF.

This chain uses TRBV3-1 (or the pseudogene TRBV3-2) with TRBJ2-7; tentatively, D is TRBD1 (6 bases). Trimming took off 3 bases at V and 4 bases at J, with 10 bases between the two ends. Germline V gives CDR1 LGHDT, CDR2 YNNKEL (reference sequence). This CDR3 has 13 amino acids. This chain's CDR3 is CASSQTTGYEQYF. CDR3 sequence (DNA): TGTGCCAGCAGCCAGACTACAGGGTACGAGCAGTACTTC.

The V gene is TRBV7-3, the J gene TRBJ2-7; perhaps TRBD2 as D (7 bases). Trimming shortened V by 7 bases and J by 3 bases, and 19 bases separated the two germline ends. CDR3 length: 15 amino acids. Per germline, CDR1 SGHTA and CDR2 FQGTGA. This chain's CDR3 is CASKRGEGHNYEQYF. CDR3 DNA sequence: TGTGCCAGCAAAAGGGGGGAGGGACACAACTACGAGCAGTACTTC.

CDR3 residues: CASSPRGRVNTEAFF. The DNA of the CDR3 is TGTGCCAGTAGCCCAAGGGGCAGGGTGAACACTGAAGCTTTCTTT. This rearrangement joins TRBV19 to TRBJ1-1; D is perhaps TRBD1 (5 bases). CDR1 and CDR2 from the germline V gene are LNHDA and SQIVND (reference sequence). The CDR3 runs 15 residues. V lost 6 bases and J lost 0, with 14 bases in between.

V gene TRBV19 combines with J gene TRBJ1-5, with D uncertain. This CDR3 spans 14 amino acids. With 0 bases removed from V and 7 bases from J, the gap between germline ends came to 10 bases. The V gene's germline CDR1 is LNHDA and CDR2 SQIVND (reference sequence). The CDR3 reads CASSIERWPQPQHF. DNA for the CDR3: TGTGCCAGTAGTATAGAGAGGTGGCCCCAGCCCCAGCATTTT. Filled out from reference TRBV19 and TRBJ1-5, the complete variable domain reads DGGITQSPKYLFRKEGQNVTLSCEQNLNHDAMYWYRQDPGQGLRLIYYSQIVNDFQKGDIAEGYSVSREKKESFPLTVTSAQKNPTAFYLCASSIERWPQPQHFGDGTRLSIL.

The chain recombines TRBV28 with TRBJ1-2, with D possibly being TRBD1 (5 bases). Germline CDR1 is MDHEN and CDR2 is SYDVKM. V lost 8 bases and J 4 bases, leaving 17 bases between the germline ends. The CDR3 spans 14 residues. The DNA of the CDR3 is TGTGCCAGCGGCCCTCAGGGACTTCTCTATGGCTACACCTTC. Translation gives CASGPQGLLYGYTF.

The V and J genes are TRBV27 and TRBJ1-2; possible D gene TRBD1, 6 bases. Germline CDR1 and CDR2: MNHEY and SMNVEV (reference sequence). The CDR3 totals 13 residues. Trimming removed 5 bases at V and 3 bases at J, with 10 bases between. The CDR3 nucleotides are TGTGCCAGCAGTCGACAGGCCTACTATGGCTACACCTTC. This codes for CASSRQAYYGYTF.

This clone was found once. The rearrangement links TRBV2 to TRBJ1-2; D unclear. This CDR3 spans 11 amino acids. The germline V gene encodes CDR1 SNHLY and CDR2 FYNNEI. The V end lost 7 bases, the J end lost 4 bases, and 7 bases lay between the germline ends. The CDR3 protein is CASNNLYGYTF. DNA for the CDR3: TGTGCCAGCAACAACCTCTATGGCTACACCTTC.

CDR3 region: CASGSGQVGETQYF. In DNA, the CDR3 is TGTGCTAGTGGTTCGGGACAGGTGGGGGAGACCCAGTACTTC. This chain joins TRBV12-5 and TRBJ2-5, with 8 bases fitting TRBD1. CDR1 is LGHNT and CDR2 is FRNRAP in the germline V gene. Trimming at V came to 4 bases and at J to 5 bases, leaving 6 bases not matched to a gene. The CDR3 extends over 14 amino acids.

The chain carries TRBV6-5 and TRBJ1-3; D not resolved. The CDR3 runs to 13 residues. Germline V CDR1 and CDR2: MNHEY, SVGAGI. The V gene lost 8 bases and the J gene lost 0 bases, with 8 bases spanning the gap. The chain's CDR3 is CASCTSSGNTIYF. CDR3 DNA sequence: TGTGCCAGCTGCACGAGCTCTGGAAACACCATATATTTT.

J is TRBJ2-2 and V is TRBV5-1, with D perhaps TRBD1 (5 bases). Between the trimmed V and J ends, which lost 5 bases and 4 bases, there was a span of 6 bases. Germline-derived CDR1 and CDR2 are SGHRS and YFSETQ. The CDR3 spans 12 residues. This CDR3 reads CASRTVTGELFF. The CDR3 DNA sequence: TGCGCCAGCAGGACAGTCACCGGGGAGCTGTTTTTT.

CDR3: CASSPPAGGFNEQFF. The CDR3 nucleotides read TGTGCCAGCTCACCACCAGCGGGAGGTTTCAATGAGCAGTTCTTC. The V and J genes are TRBV18 and TRBJ2-1; 9 bases line up with TRBD2. J was trimmed by 6 bases and V by 0 bases; bases with no gene match: 3. Germline V CDR1 and CDR2: KGHSH, LQKENI. CDR3 length: 15 residues.